Described below is a single T cell receptor (beta chain) sequence and its context. Time point of the sample: pre-treatment baseline. Response was assessed by RECIST 1.1 at 12 weeks, except a couple of rapid progressors. DNA loading was fixed at about 360 ng for all bulk PBMC samples. The data were produced by immunoSEQ multiplex PCR, yet TCRdb's version contains in-frame clones alone and is incomplete. Of roughly 9,400 clones listed, around nine tenths are singletons. The sample is drawn from a study of blood T cell dynamics during melanoma immunotherapy. About the research overall: Metastatic melanoma patients received first-line pembrolizumab or nivolumab plus ipilimumab.

From germline, CDR1 is MGHRA and CDR2 YSYEKL. This CDR3 comprises 15 residues. The V gene lost 8 bases and the J gene lost 3 bases, with 18 bases spanning the gap. Sequenced here: blood, sampled from a patient treated with checkpoint blockade. This clonotype originated in a human donor with melanoma. The chain combines TRBV4-1 with TRBJ2-3, with D maybe TRBD2 (6 bases). The CDR3 sequence is CASRGRRGRTDTQYF. As DNA, the CDR3 is TGCGCCAGCCGGGGTCGGAGGGGTAGGACAGATACGCAGTATTTT.